This passage covers 2 T cell receptor beta chains from one sample sequenced in a study of blood T cell repertoires in COVID-19. Sequencing used immunoSEQ multiplex PCR; TCRdb keeps in-frame clones, though not all of them. The data show 30,000 or so clones, with 65% to 70% seen just once and about 17% held by the top ten. The specimen sequenced was peripheral blood. The receptors were sampled from a human donor in a cohort sampled during active COVID-19.

The chain links TRBV28 to TRBJ1-4; TRBD1 matches at 10 bases. V lost 6 bases and J lost 8; bases outside the gene matches: 6. The length of the CDR3 is 14 residues. The germline V gene has CDR1 MDHEN and CDR2 SYDVKM. The CDR3 here is CASRSGTGAEKLFF. The CDR3 nucleotides read TGTGCCAGCAGGTCCGGGACAGGGGCGGAAAAACTGTTTTTT.

This clone was detected only a few times. This rearrangement joins TRBV5-1 to TRBJ2-1; 8 nucleotides match TRBD2. Germline V gene lookup returns CDR1 SGHRS and CDR2 YFSETQ. This CDR3 is 15 amino acids long. V was pared by 1 base and J by 4 bases, with 4 bases of the junction left unmatched. The CDR3 DNA follows: TGCGCCAGCAGCTTGCTGAGCGGGGGTTACAATGAGCAGTTCTTC. Its translation is CASSLLSGGYNEQFF.